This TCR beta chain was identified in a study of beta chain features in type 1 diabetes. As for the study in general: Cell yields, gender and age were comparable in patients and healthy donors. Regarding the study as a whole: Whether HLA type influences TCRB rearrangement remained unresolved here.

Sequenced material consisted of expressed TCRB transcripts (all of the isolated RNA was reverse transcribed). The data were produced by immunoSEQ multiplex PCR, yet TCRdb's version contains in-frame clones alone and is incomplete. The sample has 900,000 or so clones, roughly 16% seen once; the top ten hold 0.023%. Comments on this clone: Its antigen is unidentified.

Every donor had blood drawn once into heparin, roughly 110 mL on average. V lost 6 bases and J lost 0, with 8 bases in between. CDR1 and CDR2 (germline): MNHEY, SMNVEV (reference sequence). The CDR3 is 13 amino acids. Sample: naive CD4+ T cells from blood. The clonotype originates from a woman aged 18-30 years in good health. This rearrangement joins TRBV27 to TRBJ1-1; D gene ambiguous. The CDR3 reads CASRKGMNTEAFF. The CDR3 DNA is TGTGCCAGCAGAAAGGGCATGAACACTGAAGCTTTCTTT.